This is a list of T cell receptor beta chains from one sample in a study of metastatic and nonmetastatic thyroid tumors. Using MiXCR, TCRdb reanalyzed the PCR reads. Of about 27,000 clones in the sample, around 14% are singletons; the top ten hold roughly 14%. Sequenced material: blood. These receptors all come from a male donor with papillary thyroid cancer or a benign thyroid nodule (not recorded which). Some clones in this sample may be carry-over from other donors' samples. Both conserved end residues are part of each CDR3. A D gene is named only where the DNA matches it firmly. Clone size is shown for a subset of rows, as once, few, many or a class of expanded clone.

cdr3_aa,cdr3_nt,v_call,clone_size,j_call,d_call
CASSLAGLAGGETQYF,TGCGCCAGCAGCTTGGCCGGACTAGCGGGGGGAGAGACCCAGTACTTC,TRBV5-1,many,TRBJ2-5,TRBD2
CASSLGGADRPQHF,TGCGCCAGCAGCTTGGGAGGGGCTGATCGGCCCCAGCATTTT,TRBV5-1,many,TRBJ1-5,.
CASRPNARGKETQYF,TGTGCCAGCAGGCCCAACGCGAGGGGCAAGGAGACCCAGTACTTC,TRBV27,many,TRBJ2-5,.
CASSMGSGELFF,TGTGCCAGTAGTATGGGGTCTGGGGAGCTGTTTTTT,TRBV19,many,TRBJ2-2,.
CAWSVEVRVARDSGNTIYF,TGTGCCTGGAGTGTAGAGGTCAGGGTGGCGAGGGACTCTGGAAACACCATATATTTT,TRBV30,.,TRBJ1-3,.
CASSADRGFNYGYTF,TGTGCCAGCAGCGCAGACAGGGGTTTTAACTATGGCTACACCTTC,TRBV9,many,TRBJ1-2,TRBD1
CASSWAGGNTEAFF,TGTGCCAGCAGCTGGGCGGGGGGGAACACTGAAGCTTTCTTT,TRBV14,.,TRBJ1-1,.
CASRGVVPGELFF,TGCGCCAGCAGGGGAGTGGTACCCGGGGAGCTGTTTTTT,TRBV4-1,many,TRBJ2-2,.
CAISAGQGVTNEKLFF,TGTGCCATCAGTGCCGGACAGGGGGTAACTAATGAAAAACTGTTTTTT,TRBV10-3,many,TRBJ1-4,TRBD1
CASSYSWTGSYEQYF,TGTGCCAGCAGTTACTCGTGGACAGGCTCCTACGAGCAGTACTTC,TRBV6-5,many,TRBJ2-7,TRBD1
CASSLATDMNTEAFF,TGCGCCAGCAGCTTGGCTACGGACATGAACACTGAAGCTTTCTTT,TRBV5-1,many,TRBJ1-1,.
CASSLNENEQYF,TGTGCCAGCAGCTTAAACGAGAACGAGCAGTACTTC,TRBV7-9,many,TRBJ2-7,.
CSARDYRTGVYQPQHF,TGCAGTGCTAGAGATTATAGGACAGGGGTTTATCAGCCCCAGCATTTT,TRBV20-1,few,TRBJ1-5,TRBD1
CASSPSGQAKETQYF,TGTGCCAGCAGCCCCTCTGGACAGGCAAAAGAGACCCAGTACTTC,TRBV3-1,.,TRBJ2-5,TRBD1
CASSTGLGYEQFF,TGTGCCAGTAGTACCGGACTAGGCTATGAGCAGTTCTTC,TRBV19,many,TRBJ2-1,TRBD2
CASSFGAGRFSYNSPLHF,TGTGCCAGCAGCTTTGGGGCGGGTCGCTTCTCCTATAATTCACCCCTCCACTTT,TRBV5-4,many,TRBJ1-6,.
CASGFSYRQPQHF,TGTGCTAGTGGTTTTTCGTATCGGCAGCCCCAGCATTTT,TRBV12-5,.,TRBJ1-5,.
CASSSPEDRGHEQYF,TGTGCCAGCAGTTCTCCCGAAGACAGGGGCCACGAGCAGTACTTC,TRBV7-9,many,TRBJ2-7,TRBD1
CAWSVLAGDTGELFF,TGTGCCTGGAGTGTATTAGCGGGAGACACCGGGGAGCTGTTTTTT,TRBV30,.,TRBJ2-2,TRBD2
CASRTGGPQDTQYF,TGTGCCAGCAGGACAGGGGGCCCCCAGGATACGCAGTATTTT,TRBV2,few,TRBJ2-3,TRBD1
CASSNWAEELFF,TGTGCCAGCAGTAACTGGGCCGAGGAGCTGTTTTTT,TRBV5-4,many,TRBJ2-2,.